This T cell receptor (beta chain) came from a study of radiotherapy plus CTLA-4 blockade in lung cancer. General study results and limits: The study found tumor-derived TCR clones expanded in blood after radiotherapy plus ipilimumab. Early blood T cell clone dynamics reportedly forecast response best, with interferon-beta.

Germline V gene sequence: CDR1 MDHEN, CDR2 SYDVKM. This CDR3 is 11 amino acids long. Generated by immunoSEQ multiplex PCR, the TCRdb table keeps only in-frame clones and is missing some. The sample has around 82,000 clones, about 84% seen once; the top ten hold about 0.79%. Chemo-refractory metastatic non-small-cell lung cancer patients were treated with focal radiation plus CTLA-4 blockade with ipilimumab. A remark on this clone: Antigen unknown. Compared with germline, one end of the junction differs, possibly owing to a read error.

This sequence joins TRBV28 and TRBJ2-1; no reliable D call. Sequencing was performed on peripheral blood, taken from a patient treated with radiotherapy plus ipilimumab. This TCR was sampled from a human donor with non-small cell lung cancer who had stable disease on radiotherapy plus ipilimumab. The CDR3 is CATGSIGERFF. The DNA of the CDR3 is TGTGCCACCGGATCTATAGGAGAGCGGTTCTTC.